Detailed here is one T cell receptor (beta chain). This CDR3 is 16 amino acids long. The V segment lost 3 bases and the J segment 1 base; nucleotides outside the gene matches: 5. Germline V gives CDR1 MNHEY, CDR2 SMNVEV (reference sequence). The data stem from a study of blood T cell repertoires in COVID-19. Authors' analysis steps: Scientists estimated how many nucleated cells there were by amplifying reference gene primers. Libraries were prepared by immunoSEQ multiplex PCR; TCRdb keeps only in-frame clonotypes and omits some of them. V, J and clone size are those of that table, while D and trimming were read from the DNA. Of 100,000 or so clones listed, around 86% are singletons.

This chain connects TRBV27 to TRBJ2-1, with TRBD2 matching 8 bases. This sequence was found in a man aged 45 to 65 with acute or convalescent COVID-19. Sequenced: peripheral blood. The CDR3 bases are TGTGCCAGCAGTTTGAAGGCGGGGGGTTCCTACAATGAGCAGTTCTTC. Protein: CASSLKAGGSYNEQFF.